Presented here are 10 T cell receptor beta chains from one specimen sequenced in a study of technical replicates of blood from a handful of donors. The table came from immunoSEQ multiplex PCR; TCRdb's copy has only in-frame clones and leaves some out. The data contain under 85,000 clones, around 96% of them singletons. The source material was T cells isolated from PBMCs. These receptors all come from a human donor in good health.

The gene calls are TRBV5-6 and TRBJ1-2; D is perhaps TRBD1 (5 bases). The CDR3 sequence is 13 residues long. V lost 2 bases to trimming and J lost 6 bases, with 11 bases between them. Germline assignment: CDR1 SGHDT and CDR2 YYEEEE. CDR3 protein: CASSFGRVHGYTF. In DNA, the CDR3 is TGTGCCAGCAGCTTCGGCAGGGTGCATGGCTACACCTTC. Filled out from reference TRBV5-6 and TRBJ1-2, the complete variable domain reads DAGVTQSPTHLIKTRGQQVTLRCSPKSGHDTVSWYQQALGQGPQFIFQYYEEEERQRGNFPDRFSGHQFPNYSSELNVNALLLGDSALYLCASSFGRVHGYTFGSGTRLTVV.

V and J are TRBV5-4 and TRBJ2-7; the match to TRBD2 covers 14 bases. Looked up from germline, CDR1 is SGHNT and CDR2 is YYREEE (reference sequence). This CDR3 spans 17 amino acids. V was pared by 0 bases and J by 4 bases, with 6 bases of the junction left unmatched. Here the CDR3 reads CASSLGGLAGGSYEQYF. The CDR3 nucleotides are TGTGCCAGCAGCTTGGGAGGACTAGCGGGAGGTAGTTACGAGCAGTACTTC.

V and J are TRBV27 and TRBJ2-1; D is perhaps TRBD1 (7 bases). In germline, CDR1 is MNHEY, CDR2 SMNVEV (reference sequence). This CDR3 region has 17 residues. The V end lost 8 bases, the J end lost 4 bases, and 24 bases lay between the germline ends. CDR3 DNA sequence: TGTGCCAGCCCCGTCCTTGCGAGACAGGGAGGATACAATGAGCAGTTCTTC. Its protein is CASPVLARQGGYNEQFF.

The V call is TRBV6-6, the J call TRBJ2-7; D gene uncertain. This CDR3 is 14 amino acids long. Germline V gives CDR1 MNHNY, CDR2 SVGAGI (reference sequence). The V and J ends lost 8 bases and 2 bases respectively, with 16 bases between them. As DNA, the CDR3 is TGTGCCAGCCTTGCCGAGTTTTTAACCTACGAGCAGTACTTC. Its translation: CASLAEFLTYEQYF.

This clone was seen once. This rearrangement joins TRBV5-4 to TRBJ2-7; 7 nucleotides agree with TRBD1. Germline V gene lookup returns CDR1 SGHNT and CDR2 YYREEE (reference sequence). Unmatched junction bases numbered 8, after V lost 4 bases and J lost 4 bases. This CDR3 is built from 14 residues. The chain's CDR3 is CASSDREAVYEQYF. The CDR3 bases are TGTGCCAGCAGCGACAGGGAAGCCGTTTACGAGCAGTACTTC.

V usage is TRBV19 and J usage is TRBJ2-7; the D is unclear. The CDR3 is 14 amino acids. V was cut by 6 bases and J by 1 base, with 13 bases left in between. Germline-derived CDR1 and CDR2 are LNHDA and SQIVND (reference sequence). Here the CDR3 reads CASSLRYISYEQYF. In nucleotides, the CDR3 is TGTGCCAGTAGCCTGAGATATATATCCTACGAGCAGTACTTC.

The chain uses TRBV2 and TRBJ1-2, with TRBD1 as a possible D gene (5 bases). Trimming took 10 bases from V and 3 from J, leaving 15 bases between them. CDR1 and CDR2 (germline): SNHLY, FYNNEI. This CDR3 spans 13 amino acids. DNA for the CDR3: TGTGCCACAATTATGACAGCCGACTATGGCTACACCTTC. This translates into CATIMTADYGYTF.

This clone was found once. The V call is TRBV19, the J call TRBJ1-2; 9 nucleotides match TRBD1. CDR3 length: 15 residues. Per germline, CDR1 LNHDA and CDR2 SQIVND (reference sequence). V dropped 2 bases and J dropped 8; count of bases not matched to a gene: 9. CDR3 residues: CASSITGQGPNGYTF. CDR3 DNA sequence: TGTGCCAGTAGTATAACGGGACAGGGACCGAACGGCTACACCTTC. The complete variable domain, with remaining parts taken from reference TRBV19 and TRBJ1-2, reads DGGITQSPKYLFRKEGQNVTLSCEQNLNHDAMYWYRQDPGQGLRLIYYSQIVNDFQKGDIAEGYSVSREKKESFPLTVTSAQKNPTAFYLCASSITGQGPNGYTFGSGTRLTVV.

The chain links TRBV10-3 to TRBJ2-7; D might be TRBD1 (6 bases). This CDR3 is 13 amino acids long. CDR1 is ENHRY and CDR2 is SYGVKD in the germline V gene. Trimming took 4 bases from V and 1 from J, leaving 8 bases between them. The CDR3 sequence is CAISVTGSYEQYF. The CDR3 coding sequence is TGTGCCATCAGTGTTACAGGGTCCTACGAGCAGTACTTC.

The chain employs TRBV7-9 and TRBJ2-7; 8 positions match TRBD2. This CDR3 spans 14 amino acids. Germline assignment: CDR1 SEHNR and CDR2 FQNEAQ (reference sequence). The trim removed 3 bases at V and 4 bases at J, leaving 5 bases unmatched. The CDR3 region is CASSLGLDVYEQYF. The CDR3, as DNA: TGTGCCAGCAGCTTGGGACTAGATGTTTACGAGCAGTACTTC.